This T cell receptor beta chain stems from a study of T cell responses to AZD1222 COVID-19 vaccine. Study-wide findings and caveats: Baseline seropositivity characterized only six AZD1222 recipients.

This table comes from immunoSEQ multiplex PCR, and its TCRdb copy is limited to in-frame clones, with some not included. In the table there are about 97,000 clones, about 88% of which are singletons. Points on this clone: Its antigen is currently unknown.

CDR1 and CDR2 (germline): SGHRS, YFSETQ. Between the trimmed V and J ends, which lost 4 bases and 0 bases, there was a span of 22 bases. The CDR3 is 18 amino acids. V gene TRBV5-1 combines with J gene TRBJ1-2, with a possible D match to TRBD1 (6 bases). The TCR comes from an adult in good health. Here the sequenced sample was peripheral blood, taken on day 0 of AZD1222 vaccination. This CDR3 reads CASSSASRRQGPNYGYTF. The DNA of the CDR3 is TGCGCCAGCAGCAGCGCGTCACGCCGCCAGGGGCCTAACTATGGCTACACCTTC.